A selection of T cell receptor beta chains follows, all from one sample in a study of post-analysis software for immune sequencing data. MiXCR was run by TCRdb on the PCR reads, yielding one entry per CDR3 protein. The data show about 770,000 distinct CDR3 sequences, about half seen once. The sequenced material came from blood. The receptors shown here come from a girl aged 5 to 17 with multiple sclerosis. The CDR3 runs from the conserved cysteine through the conserved F or W. The order of the fields is clone size, V gene, D gene, J gene, CDR3 protein, CDR3 DNA. The D gene is left open where the match is weak. Some rows have no size entry. The others give once, few or many, or a class for an expanded clone.

abundance: many; v_gene: TRBV29-1; d_gene: TRBD1; j_gene: TRBJ2-5; CDR3aa: CSTRPGTGEKETQYF; CDR3nt: TGCAGCACGCGACCCGGGACAGGGGAGAAAGAGACCCAGTACTTC
abundance: few; v_gene: TRBV29-1; d_gene: NA; j_gene: TRBJ1-2; CDR3aa: CSARAWEDYNYGYTF; CDR3nt: TGCAGCGCCAGGGCCTGGGAAGACTACAACTATGGCTACACCTTC
abundance: NA; v_gene: TRBV20-1; d_gene: NA; j_gene: TRBJ2-1; CDR3aa: CSGAGSYNEQFF; CDR3nt: TGCAGTGGGGCGGGATCCTACAATGAGCAGTTCTTC
abundance: once; v_gene: TRBV12-5; d_gene: NA; j_gene: TRBJ2-1; CDR3aa: CASGYRDEQFF; CDR3nt: TGTGCTAGTGGTTACCGCGATGAGCAGTTCTTC
abundance: NA; v_gene: TRBV9; d_gene: NA; j_gene: TRBJ2-5; CDR3aa: CASSPPNSQETQYF; CDR3nt: TGTGCCAGCAGCCCACCGAATAGCCAAGAGACCCAGTACTTC
abundance: NA; v_gene: TRBV12-3/TRBV12-4; d_gene: TRBD1; j_gene: TRBJ2-1; CDR3aa: CASSSPGQGYYNEQFF; CDR3nt: TGTGCCAGCAGTTCCCCGGGACAGGGATATTACAATGAGCAGTTCTTC
abundance: NA; v_gene: TRBV27; d_gene: TRBD2; j_gene: TRBJ2-1; CDR3aa: CASSKWTSGNGEEQFF; CDR3nt: TGTGCCAGCAGTAAATGGACTAGCGGGAATGGGGAAGAGCAGTTCTTC
abundance: NA; v_gene: TRBV5-1; d_gene: TRBD1; j_gene: TRBJ2-7; CDR3aa: CASSPPGQGAFYEQYF; CDR3nt: TGCGCCAGCAGCCCGCCGGGACAGGGGGCATTCTACGAGCAGTACTTC
abundance: NA; v_gene: TRBV29-1; d_gene: NA; j_gene: TRBJ2-7; CDR3aa: CSVRRQSSYEQYF; CDR3nt: TGCAGCGTTCGTCGACAGAGCTCCTACGAGCAGTACTTC
abundance: few; v_gene: TRBV5-6; d_gene: TRBD1; j_gene: TRBJ2-1; CDR3aa: CASRRGQGTYNEQFF; CDR3nt: TGTGCCAGTAGGAGGGGACAGGGGACGTACAATGAGCAGTTCTTC
abundance: NA; v_gene: TRBV3-1; d_gene: TRBD2; j_gene: TRBJ2-7; CDR3aa: CASSPAGLAGSEQYF; CDR3nt: TGTGCCAGCAGCCCCGCTGGACTAGCGGGAAGCGAGCAGTACTTC
abundance: NA; v_gene: TRBV7-2; d_gene: TRBD2; j_gene: TRBJ2-1; CDR3aa: CASSLSLAGGGSYNEQFF; CDR3nt: TGTGCCAGCAGCCTCTCCCTAGCGGGAGGAGGGAGCTACAATGAGCAGTTCTTC
abundance: NA; v_gene: TRBV15; d_gene: NA; j_gene: TRBJ1-1; CDR3aa: CATSPGTSNTEAFF; CDR3nt: TGTGCCACCAGCCCCGGGACGTCCAACACTGAAGCTTTCTTT
abundance: NA; v_gene: TRBV20-1; d_gene: TRBD2; j_gene: TRBJ2-7; CDR3aa: CSARDSGGTYEQYF; CDR3nt: TGCAGTGCTAGAGATTCGGGGGGTACCTACGAGCAGTACTTC
abundance: NA; v_gene: TRBV27; d_gene: TRBD2; j_gene: TRBJ2-5; CDR3aa: CASSSLAGVRETQYF; CDR3nt: TGTGCCAGCAGTTCGCTAGCGGGAGTTAGGGAGACCCAGTACTTC
abundance: NA; v_gene: TRBV7-2; d_gene: TRBD1; j_gene: TRBJ1-4; CDR3aa: CASSLVGGTGDEKLFF; CDR3nt: TGTGCCAGCAGCTTAGTAGGGGGGACAGGAGATGAAAAACTGTTTTTT
abundance: NA; v_gene: TRBV20-1; d_gene: TRBD2; j_gene: TRBJ2-5; CDR3aa: CSASSALAGAGETQYF; CDR3nt: TGCAGTGCTAGCTCGGCCCTAGCGGGAGCGGGAGAGACCCAGTACTTC
abundance: few; v_gene: TRBV11-2; d_gene: TRBD2; j_gene: TRBJ2-7; CDR3aa: CASSSGLAPYEQYF; CDR3nt: TGTGCCAGCAGCTCCGGACTAGCCCCCTACGAGCAGTACTTC
abundance: few; v_gene: TRBV20-1; d_gene: NA; j_gene: TRBJ1-1; CDR3aa: CSAPQRAEAFF; CDR3nt: TGCAGTGCCCCACAGAGGGCTGAAGCTTTCTTT
abundance: few; v_gene: TRBV10-3; d_gene: TRBD2; j_gene: TRBJ2-2; CDR3aa: CAISSGLAGVRTGELFF; CDR3nt: TGTGCCATCAGTTCGGGACTAGCGGGAGTCAGAACCGGGGAGCTGTTTTTT
abundance: few; v_gene: TRBV5-1; d_gene: TRBD1; j_gene: TRBJ2-3; CDR3aa: CASSLAGDRGSTDTQYF; CDR3nt: TGCGCCAGCAGCTTGGCGGGGGACAGGGGGAGCACAGATACGCAGTATTTT
abundance: NA; v_gene: TRBV29-1; d_gene: TRBD1; j_gene: TRBJ1-2; CDR3aa: CSVPRGQGVGYTF; CDR3nt: TGCAGCGTCCCTCGAGGGCAGGGGGTTGGCTACACCTTC
abundance: NA; v_gene: TRBV30; d_gene: TRBD1; j_gene: TRBJ1-2; CDR3aa: CAWSPDRGDYGYTF; CDR3nt: TGTGCCTGGAGCCCGGACAGGGGAGACTATGGCTACACCTTC
abundance: NA; v_gene: TRBV7-8; d_gene: NA; j_gene: TRBJ2-2; CDR3aa: CASSQIITGELFF; CDR3nt: TGTGCCAGCAGCCAAATAATCACCGGGGAGCTGTTTTTT
abundance: once; v_gene: TRBV5-1; d_gene: NA; j_gene: TRBJ1-2; CDR3aa: CASSPSWGSGYTF; CDR3nt: TGCGCCAGCAGCCCCTCGTGGGGTTCCGGCTACACCTTC
abundance: NA; v_gene: TRBV7-2; d_gene: TRBD1; j_gene: TRBJ2-4; CDR3aa: CASSGQGGKNIQYF; CDR3nt: TGTGCCAGCAGCGGACAGGGAGGCAAAAACATTCAGTACTTC
abundance: NA; v_gene: TRBV29-1; d_gene: TRBD2; j_gene: TRBJ2-3; CDR3aa: CSILGTSGSRDRTDTQYF; CDR3nt: TGCAGCATACTGGGTACTAGCGGGAGCAGGGATCGCACAGATACGCAGTATTTT
abundance: NA; v_gene: TRBV20-1; d_gene: TRBD2; j_gene: TRBJ2-3; CDR3aa: CSARGVPGLAGTTDTQYF; CDR3nt: TGCAGTGCTAGAGGGGTACCGGGACTAGCGGGAACCACAGATACGCAGTATTTT
abundance: once; v_gene: TRBV3-1; d_gene: TRBD2; j_gene: TRBJ2-7; CDR3aa: CASSRLSSSGSWSYEQYF; CDR3nt: TGTGCCAGCAGCCGATTATCAAGCAGCGGGAGTTGGTCCTACGAGCAGTACTTC
abundance: NA; v_gene: TRBV12-3/TRBV12-4; d_gene: TRBD2; j_gene: TRBJ2-1; CDR3aa: CASSPSRGRFHNEQFF; CDR3nt: TGTGCCAGCAGCCCCTCTCGCGGGAGGTTCCACAATGAGCAGTTCTTC
abundance: NA; v_gene: TRBV5-1; d_gene: NA; j_gene: TRBJ2-1; CDR3aa: CASSLGAGTNYEQFF; CDR3nt: TGCGCCAGCAGCTTGGGAGCCGGAACCAACTACGAGCAGTTCTTC
abundance: NA; v_gene: TRBV4-1; d_gene: TRBD1; j_gene: TRBJ2-7; CDR3aa: CASSQEGPTGGPYEQYF; CDR3nt: TGCGCCAGCAGCCAAGAGGGGCCCACAGGGGGGCCCTACGAGCAGTACTTC
abundance: few; v_gene: TRBV27; d_gene: NA; j_gene: TRBJ1-6; CDR3aa: CASSPQLIPSSYNSPLHF; CDR3nt: TGTGCCAGCAGTCCCCAGTTGATCCCGAGCTCCTATAATTCACCCCTCCACTTT
abundance: NA; v_gene: TRBV6-7; d_gene: TRBD2; j_gene: TRBJ2-3; CDR3aa: CASIEPSGTTDTQYF; CDR3nt: TGTGCCAGCATTGAACCTAGCGGGACCACAGATACGCAGTATTTT
abundance: few; v_gene: TRBV20-1; d_gene: NA; j_gene: TRBJ2-7; CDR3aa: CSASGGNVYEQYF; CDR3nt: TGCAGTGCTAGCGGGGGCAACGTCTACGAGCAGTACTTC
abundance: few; v_gene: TRBV5-1; d_gene: NA; j_gene: TRBJ2-5; CDR3aa: CASSLAEETQYF; CDR3nt: TGTGCCAGCAGCTTAGCGGAAGAGACCCAGTACTTC
abundance: NA; v_gene: TRBV7-2; d_gene: TRBD2; j_gene: TRBJ2-1; CDR3aa: CASSPWTSGVYNEQFF; CDR3nt: TGTGCCAGCAGCCCGTGGACTAGCGGGGTCTACAATGAGCAGTTCTTC
abundance: NA; v_gene: TRBV20-1; d_gene: NA; j_gene: TRBJ2-7; CDR3aa: CSARVLFEQYF; CDR3nt: TGCAGTGCTAGAGTGTTATTCGAGCAGTACTTC
abundance: NA; v_gene: TRBV7-8; d_gene: NA; j_gene: TRBJ2-2; CDR3aa: CASSLALLRSGELFF; CDR3nt: TGTGCCAGCAGCTTGGCGCTCCTTCGGTCCGGGGAGCTGTTTTTT
abundance: NA; v_gene: TRBV7-9; d_gene: NA; j_gene: TRBJ1-1; CDR3aa: CASSTEGHMNTEAFF; CDR3nt: TGTGCCAGCAGCACCGAAGGACACATGAACACTGAAGCTTTCTTT
abundance: once; v_gene: TRBV7-9; d_gene: NA; j_gene: TRBJ1-1; CDR3aa: CASSSGQKRTEAFF; CDR3nt: TGTGCCAGCAGCTCCGGACAGAAGAGGACTGAAGCTTTCTTT